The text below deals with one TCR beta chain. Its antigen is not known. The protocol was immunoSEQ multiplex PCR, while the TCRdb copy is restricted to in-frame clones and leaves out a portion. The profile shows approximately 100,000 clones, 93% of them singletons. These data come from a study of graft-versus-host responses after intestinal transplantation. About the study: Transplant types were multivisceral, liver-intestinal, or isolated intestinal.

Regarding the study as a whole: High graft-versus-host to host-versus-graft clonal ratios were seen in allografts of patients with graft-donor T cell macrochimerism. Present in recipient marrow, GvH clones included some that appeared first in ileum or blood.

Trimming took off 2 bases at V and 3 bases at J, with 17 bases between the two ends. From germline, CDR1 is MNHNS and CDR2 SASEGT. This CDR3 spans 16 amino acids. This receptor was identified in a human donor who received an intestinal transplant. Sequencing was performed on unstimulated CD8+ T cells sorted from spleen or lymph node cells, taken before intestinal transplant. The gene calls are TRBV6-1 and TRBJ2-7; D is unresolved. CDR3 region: CASSEYSLGTFYEQYF. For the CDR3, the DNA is TGTGCCAGCAGTGAATACTCCTTGGGCACCTTCTACGAGCAGTACTTC.